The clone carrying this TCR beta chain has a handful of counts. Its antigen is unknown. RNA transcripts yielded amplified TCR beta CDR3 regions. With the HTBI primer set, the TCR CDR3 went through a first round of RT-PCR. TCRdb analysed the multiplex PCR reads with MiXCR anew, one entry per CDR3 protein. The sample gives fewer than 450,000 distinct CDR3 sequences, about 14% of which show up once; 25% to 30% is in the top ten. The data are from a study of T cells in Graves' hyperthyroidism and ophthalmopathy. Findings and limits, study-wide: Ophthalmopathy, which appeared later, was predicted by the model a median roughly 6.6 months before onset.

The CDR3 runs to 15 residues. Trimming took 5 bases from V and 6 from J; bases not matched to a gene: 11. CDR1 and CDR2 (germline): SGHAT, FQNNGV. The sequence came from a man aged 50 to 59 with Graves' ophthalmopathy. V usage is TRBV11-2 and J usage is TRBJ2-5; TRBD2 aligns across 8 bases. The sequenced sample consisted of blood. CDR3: CASSVSGTEAQTQYF. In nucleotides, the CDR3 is TGTGCCAGCAGCGTTAGCGGGACCGAGGCTCAGACCCAGTACTTC.